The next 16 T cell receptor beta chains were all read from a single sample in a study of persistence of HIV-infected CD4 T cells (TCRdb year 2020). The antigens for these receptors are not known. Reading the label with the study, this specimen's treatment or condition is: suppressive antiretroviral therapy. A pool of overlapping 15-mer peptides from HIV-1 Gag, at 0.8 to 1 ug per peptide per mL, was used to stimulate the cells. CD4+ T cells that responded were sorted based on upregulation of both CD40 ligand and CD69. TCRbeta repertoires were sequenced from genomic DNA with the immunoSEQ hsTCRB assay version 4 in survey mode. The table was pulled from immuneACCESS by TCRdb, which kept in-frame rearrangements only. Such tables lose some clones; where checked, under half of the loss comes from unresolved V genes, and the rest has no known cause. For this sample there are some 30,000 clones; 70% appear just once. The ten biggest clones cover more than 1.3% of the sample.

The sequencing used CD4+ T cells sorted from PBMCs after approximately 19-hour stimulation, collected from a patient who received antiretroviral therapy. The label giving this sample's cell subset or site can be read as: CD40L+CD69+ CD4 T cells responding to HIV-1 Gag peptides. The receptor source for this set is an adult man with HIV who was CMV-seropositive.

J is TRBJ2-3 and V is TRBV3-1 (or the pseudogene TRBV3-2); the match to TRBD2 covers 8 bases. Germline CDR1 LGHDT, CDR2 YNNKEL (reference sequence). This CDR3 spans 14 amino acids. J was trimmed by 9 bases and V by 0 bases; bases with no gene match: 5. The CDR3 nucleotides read TGTGCCAGCAGCCAAGATGAACGGGGGGGGACGCAGTATTTT. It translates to CASSQDERGGTQYF.

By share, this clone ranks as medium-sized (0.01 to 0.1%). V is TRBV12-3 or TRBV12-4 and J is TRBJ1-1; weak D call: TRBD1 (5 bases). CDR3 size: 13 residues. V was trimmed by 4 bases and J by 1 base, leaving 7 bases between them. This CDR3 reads CASSSTGNTEAFF. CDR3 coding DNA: TGTGCCAGCAGTTCAACAGGGAACACTGAAGCTTTCTTT.

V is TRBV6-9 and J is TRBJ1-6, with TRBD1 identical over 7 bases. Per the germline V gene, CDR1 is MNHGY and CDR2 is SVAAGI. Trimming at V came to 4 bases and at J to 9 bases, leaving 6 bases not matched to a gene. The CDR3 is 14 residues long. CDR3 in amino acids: CASSSGQVGSPLHF. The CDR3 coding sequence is TGTGCCAGCAGTTCTGGACAGGTTGGTTCACCCCTCCACTTT.

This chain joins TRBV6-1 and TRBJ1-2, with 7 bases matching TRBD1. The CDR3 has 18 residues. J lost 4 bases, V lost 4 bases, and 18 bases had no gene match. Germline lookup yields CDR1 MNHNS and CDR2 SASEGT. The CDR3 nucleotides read TGTGCCAGCAGTGGGGCCTCCCTGACAGGGTATCAGTTCTATGGCTACACCTTC. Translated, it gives CASSGASLTGYQFYGYTF.

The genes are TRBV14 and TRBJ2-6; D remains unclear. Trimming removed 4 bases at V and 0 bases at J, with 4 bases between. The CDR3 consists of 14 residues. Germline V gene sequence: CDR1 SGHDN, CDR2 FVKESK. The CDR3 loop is CASSRVSGANVLTF. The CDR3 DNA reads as TGTGCCAGCAGCCGGGTCTCTGGGGCCAACGTCCTGACTTTC.

The CDR3 is CASFRPGANVLTF. The CDR3 DNA reads TGTGCCAGTTTCAGACCTGGGGCCAACGTCCTGACTTTC. V gene TRBV19 combines with J gene TRBJ2-6; D not resolved. Germline-derived CDR1 and CDR2 are LNHDA and SQIVND (reference sequence). The V and J ends lost 8 bases and 2 bases respectively, with 7 bases between them. The CDR3 is 13 residues long.

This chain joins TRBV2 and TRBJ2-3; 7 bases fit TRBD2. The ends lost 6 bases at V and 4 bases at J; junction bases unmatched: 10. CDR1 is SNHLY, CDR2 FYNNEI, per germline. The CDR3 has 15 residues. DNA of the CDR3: TGTGCCAGCAGCTTGGGAGGGGAGGCAGCAGATACGCAGTATTTT. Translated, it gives CASSLGGEAADTQYF.

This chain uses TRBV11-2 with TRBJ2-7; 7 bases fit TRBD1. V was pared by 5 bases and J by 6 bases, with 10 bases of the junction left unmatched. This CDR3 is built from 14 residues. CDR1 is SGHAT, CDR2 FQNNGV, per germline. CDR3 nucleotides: TGTGCCAGCAGCCCTCGTACTTCAGGGGGCGAGCAGTACTTC. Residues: CASSPRTSGGEQYF.

The DNA of the CDR3 is TGTGCCAGCAGTTTAGGACGAGAGCAGTACTTC. This encodes CASSLGREQYF. The chain has TRBV6-2 or TRBV6-3 and TRBJ2-7; D not certain. The length of the CDR3 is 11 residues. V lost 4 bases and J 7 bases, leaving 8 bases between the germline ends. CDR1 is MNHEY, CDR2 SVGEGT, per germline.

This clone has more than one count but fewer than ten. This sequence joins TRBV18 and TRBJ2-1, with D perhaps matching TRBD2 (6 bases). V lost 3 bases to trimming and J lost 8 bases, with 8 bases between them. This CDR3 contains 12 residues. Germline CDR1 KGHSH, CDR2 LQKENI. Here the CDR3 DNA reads TGTGCCAGCTCACCGTGGGGGGATGAGCAGTTCTTC. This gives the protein CASSPWGDEQFF.

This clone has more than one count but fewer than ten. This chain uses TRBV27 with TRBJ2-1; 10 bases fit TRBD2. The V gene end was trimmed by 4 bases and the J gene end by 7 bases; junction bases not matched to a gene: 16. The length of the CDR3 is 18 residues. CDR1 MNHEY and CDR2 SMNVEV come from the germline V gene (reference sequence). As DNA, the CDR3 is TGTGCCAGCAGTTCGCGGAGAGAAGCGGGGGGGCCGGGAAATGAGCAGTTCTTC. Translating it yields CASSSRREAGGPGNEQFF.

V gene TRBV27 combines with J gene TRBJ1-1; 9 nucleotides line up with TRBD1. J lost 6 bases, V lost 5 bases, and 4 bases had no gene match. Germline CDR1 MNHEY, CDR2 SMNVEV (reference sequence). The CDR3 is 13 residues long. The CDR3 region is CASSLTGGPEAFF. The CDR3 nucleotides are TGTGCCAGCAGTCTTACAGGGGGCCCTGAAGCTTTCTTT.

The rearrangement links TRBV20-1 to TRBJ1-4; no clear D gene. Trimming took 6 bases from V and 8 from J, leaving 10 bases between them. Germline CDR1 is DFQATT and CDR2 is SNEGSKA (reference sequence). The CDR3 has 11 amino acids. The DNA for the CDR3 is TGCAGTGCACCTACGTTGGAAAAACTGTTTTTT. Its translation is CSAPTLEKLFF.

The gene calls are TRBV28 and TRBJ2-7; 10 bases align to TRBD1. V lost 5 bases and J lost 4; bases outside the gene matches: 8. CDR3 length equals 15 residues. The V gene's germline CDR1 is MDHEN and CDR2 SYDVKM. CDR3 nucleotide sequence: TGTGCCAGCAGTATGCCGGGACAGGGGCCTTACGAGCAGTACTTC. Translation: CASSMPGQGPYEQYF. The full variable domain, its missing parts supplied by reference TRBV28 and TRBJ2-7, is DVKVTQSSRYLVKRTGEKVFLECVQDMDHENMFWYRQDPGLGLRLIYFSYDVKMKEKGDIPEGYSVSREKKERFSLILESASTNQTSMYLCASSMPGQGPYEQYFGPGTRLTVT.

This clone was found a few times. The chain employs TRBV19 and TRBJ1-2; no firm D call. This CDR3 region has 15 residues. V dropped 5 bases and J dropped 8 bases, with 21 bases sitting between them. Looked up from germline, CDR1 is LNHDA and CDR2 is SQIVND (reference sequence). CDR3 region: CASSPREASFGGYTF. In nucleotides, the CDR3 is TGTGCCAGTAGTCCCCGGGAGGCTTCTTTCGGGGGCTACACCTTC. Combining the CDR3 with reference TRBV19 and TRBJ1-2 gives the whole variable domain DGGITQSPKYLFRKEGQNVTLSCEQNLNHDAMYWYRQDPGQGLRLIYYSQIVNDFQKGDIAEGYSVSREKKESFPLTVTSAQKNPTAFYLCASSPREASFGGYTFGSGTRLTVV.

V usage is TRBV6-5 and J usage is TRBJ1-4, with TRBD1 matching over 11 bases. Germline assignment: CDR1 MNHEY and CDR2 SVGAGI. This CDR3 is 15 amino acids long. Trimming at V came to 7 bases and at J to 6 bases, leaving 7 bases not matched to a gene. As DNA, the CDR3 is TGTGCCAGCATAAAAGGGACAGGGGGAGATGAAAAACTGTTTTTT. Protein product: CASIKGTGGDEKLFF.